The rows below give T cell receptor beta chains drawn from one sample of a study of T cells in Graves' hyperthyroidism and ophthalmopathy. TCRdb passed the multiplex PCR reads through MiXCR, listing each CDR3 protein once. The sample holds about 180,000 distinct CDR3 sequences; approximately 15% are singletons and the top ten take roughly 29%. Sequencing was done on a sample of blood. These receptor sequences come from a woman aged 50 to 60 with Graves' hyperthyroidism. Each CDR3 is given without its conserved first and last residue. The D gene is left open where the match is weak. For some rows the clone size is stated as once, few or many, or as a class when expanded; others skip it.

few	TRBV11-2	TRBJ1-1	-	ASSFGQEAF
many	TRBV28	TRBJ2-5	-	ASGLVVGVQETQY
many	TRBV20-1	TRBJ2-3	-	SARDSSITTDTQY
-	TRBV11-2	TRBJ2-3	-	ASSSDTSTDTQY
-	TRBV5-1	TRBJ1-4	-	ASSSGRVGNEKLF
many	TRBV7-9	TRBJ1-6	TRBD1	ASSLGGTGPSPLH
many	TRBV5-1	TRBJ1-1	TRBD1	ASSLGDRGVGTEAF
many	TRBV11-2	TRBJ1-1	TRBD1	ASSRQGGWNTEAF
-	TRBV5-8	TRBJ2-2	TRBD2	ASSSRLTSGGSTGELF
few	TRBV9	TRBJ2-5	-	ASSVEQGAQETQY
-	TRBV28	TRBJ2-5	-	ASSEQGWGETQY
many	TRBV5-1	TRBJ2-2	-	ASSLEALGELF
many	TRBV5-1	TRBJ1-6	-	ASRRGESPLH
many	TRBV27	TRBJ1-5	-	ASSPRTRFPGEPQH
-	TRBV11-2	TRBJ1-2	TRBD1	ASSLGADRVPHNYGYT
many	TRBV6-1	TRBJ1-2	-	ASSRSGREDGYT
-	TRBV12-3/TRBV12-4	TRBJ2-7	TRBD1	ASMRDTGGEQY
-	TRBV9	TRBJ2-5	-	ASSVGVGGETQY
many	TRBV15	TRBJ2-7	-	ATSRAAGRYEQY
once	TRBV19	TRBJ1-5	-	ASSQRAVLGNQPQH
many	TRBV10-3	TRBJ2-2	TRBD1	AIRPGQGGGELF
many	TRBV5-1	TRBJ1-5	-	ASSSGPSNQPQH
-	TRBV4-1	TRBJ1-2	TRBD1	ASSQVRDRVSGGYT
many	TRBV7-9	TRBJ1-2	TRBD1	ASFSGRGHDGYT
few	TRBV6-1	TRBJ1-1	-	ASSYSAGATEAF
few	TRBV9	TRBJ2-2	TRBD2	ASSVGSGGSTGELF
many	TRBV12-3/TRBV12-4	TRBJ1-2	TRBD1	ASRETGGAYGYT
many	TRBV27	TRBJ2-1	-	ASSFLGVDEQF
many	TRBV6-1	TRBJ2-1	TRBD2	ASSSLLAGSNEQF
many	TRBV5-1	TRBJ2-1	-	ASSLALRGKF
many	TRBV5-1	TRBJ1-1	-	ASSLRAGNTEAF
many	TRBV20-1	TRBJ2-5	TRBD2	SARARAGVKQETQY
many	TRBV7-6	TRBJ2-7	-	ASSPPGGTYYEQY
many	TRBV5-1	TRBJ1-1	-	ASSLVSNTEAF
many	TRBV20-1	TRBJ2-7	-	SATFGYEQY
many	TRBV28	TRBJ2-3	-	ASSDPTGLTDTQY
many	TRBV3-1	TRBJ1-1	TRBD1	ASSLSGGMNTEAF